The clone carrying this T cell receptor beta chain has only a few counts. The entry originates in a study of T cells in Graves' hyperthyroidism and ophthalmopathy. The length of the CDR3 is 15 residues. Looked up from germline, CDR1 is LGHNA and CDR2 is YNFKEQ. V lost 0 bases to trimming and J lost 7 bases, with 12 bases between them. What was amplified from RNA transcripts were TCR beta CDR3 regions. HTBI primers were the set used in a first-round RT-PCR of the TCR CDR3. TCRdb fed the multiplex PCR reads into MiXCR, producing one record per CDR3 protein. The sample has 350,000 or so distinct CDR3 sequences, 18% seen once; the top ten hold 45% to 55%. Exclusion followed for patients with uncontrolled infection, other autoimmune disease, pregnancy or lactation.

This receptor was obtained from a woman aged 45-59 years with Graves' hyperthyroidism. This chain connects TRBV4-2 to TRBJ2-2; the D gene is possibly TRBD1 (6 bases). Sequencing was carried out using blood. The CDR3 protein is CASSQDAGVDGELFF. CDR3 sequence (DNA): TGTGCCAGCAGCCAAGACGCAGGGGTAGACGGGGAGCTGTTTTTT.